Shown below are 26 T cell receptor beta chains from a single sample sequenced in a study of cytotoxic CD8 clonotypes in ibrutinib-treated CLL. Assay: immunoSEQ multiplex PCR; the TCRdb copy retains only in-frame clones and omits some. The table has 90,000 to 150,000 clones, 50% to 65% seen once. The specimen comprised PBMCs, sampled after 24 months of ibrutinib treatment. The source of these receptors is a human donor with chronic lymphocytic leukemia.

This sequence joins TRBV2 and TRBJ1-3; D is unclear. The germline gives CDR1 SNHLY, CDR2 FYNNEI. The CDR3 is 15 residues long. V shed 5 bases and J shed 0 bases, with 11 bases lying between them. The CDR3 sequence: CASSPPGISGNTIYF. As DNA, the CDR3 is TGTGCCAGCAGTCCCCCAGGAATCTCTGGAAACACCATATATTTT.

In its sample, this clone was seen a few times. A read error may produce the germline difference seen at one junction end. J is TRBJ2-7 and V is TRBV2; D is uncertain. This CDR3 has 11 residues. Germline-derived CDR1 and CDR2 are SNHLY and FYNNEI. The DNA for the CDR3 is TGTGCCAGCACCGTGAACTACCAGCAGTACTTC. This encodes CASTVNYQQYF.

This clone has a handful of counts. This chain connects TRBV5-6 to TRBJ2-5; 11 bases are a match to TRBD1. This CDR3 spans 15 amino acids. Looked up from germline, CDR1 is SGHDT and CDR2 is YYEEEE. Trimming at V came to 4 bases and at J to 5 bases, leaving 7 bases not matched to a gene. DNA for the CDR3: TGTGCCAGCAGCGGACGGACAGGGGGCGGCGAGACCCAGTACTTC. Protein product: CASSGRTGGGETQYF.

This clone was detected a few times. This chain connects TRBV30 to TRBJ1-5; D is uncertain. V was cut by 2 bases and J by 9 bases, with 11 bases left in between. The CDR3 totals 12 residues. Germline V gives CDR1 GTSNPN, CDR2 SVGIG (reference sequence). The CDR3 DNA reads TGTGCCTGGAGTCTTCCGGGCTGGCCCCAGCATTTT. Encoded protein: CAWSLPGWPQHF.

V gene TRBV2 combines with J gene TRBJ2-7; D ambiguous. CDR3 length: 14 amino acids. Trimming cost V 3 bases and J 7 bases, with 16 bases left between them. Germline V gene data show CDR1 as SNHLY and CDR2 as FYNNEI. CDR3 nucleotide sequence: TGTGCCAGCAGTGAGGTCAGACGAACGGGTGAGCAGTACTTC. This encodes CASSEVRRTGEQYF.

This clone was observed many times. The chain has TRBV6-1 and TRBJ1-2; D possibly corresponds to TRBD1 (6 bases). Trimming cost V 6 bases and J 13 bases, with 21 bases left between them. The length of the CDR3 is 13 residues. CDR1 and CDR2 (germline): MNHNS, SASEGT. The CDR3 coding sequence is TGTGCCAGCAGCCCCAGCCGGCAGGGGTGGCCCACCTTC. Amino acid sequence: CASSPSRQGWPTF.

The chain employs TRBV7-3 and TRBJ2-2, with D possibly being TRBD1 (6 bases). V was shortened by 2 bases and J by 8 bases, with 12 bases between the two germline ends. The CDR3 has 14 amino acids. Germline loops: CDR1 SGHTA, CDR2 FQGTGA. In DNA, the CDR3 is TGTGCCAGCAGCTTATTTTCAGGGGTTGGGGAGCTGTTTTTT. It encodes CASSLFSGVGELFF.

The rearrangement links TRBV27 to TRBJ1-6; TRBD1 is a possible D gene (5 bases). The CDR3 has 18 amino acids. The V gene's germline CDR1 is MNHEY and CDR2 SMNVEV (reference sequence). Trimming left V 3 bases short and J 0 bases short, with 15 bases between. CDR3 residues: CASSLGDGWSSYNSPLHF. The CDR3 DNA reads TGTGCCAGCAGTTTGGGGGACGGATGGAGCTCCTATAATTCACCCCTCCACTTT.

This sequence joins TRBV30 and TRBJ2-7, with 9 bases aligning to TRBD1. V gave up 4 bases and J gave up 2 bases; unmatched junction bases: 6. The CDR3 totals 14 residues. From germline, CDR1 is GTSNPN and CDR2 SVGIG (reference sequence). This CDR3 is CAWKKQGAPYEQYF. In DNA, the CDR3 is TGTGCCTGGAAAAAACAGGGGGCTCCCTACGAGCAGTACTTC. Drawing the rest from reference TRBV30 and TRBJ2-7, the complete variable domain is SQTIHQWPATLVQPVGSPLSLECTVEGTSNPNLYWYRQAAGRGLQLLFYSVGIGQISSEVPQNLSASRPQDRQFILSSKKLLLSDSGFYLCAWKKQGAPYEQYFGPGTRLTVT.

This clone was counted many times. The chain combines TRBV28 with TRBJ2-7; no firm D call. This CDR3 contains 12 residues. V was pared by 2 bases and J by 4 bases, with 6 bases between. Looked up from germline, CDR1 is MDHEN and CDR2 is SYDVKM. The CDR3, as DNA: TGTGCCAGCAGTTTAGCCGGATACGAGCAGTACTTC. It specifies CASSLAGYEQYF.

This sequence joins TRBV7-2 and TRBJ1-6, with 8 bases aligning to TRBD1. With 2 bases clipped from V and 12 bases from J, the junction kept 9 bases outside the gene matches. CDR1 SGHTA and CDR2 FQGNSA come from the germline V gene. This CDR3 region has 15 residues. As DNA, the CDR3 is TGTGCCAGCAGCTTATCCGGACAGGGTCCTAAACCCCTCCACTTT. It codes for CASSLSGQGPKPLHF.

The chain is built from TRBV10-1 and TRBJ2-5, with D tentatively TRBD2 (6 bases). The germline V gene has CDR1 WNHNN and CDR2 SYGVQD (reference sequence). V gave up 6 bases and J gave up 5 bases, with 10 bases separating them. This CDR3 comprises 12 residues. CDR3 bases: TGCGCCAGCAGGGTTGGGGGGGAGACCCAGTACTTC. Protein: CASRVGGETQYF.

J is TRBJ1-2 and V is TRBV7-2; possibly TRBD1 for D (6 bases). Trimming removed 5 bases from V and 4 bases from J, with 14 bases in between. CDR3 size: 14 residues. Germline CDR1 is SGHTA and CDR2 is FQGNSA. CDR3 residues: CASSLQGGGYGYTF. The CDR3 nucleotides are TGTGCCAGCAGCCTACAGGGAGGTGGCTATGGCTACACCTTC.

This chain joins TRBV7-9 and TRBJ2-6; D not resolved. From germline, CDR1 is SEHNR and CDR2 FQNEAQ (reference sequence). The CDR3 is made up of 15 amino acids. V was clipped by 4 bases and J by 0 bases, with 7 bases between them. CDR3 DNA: TGTGCCAGCAGCTCCAGAAACTCTGGGGCCAACGTCCTGACTTTC. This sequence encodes CASSSRNSGANVLTF.

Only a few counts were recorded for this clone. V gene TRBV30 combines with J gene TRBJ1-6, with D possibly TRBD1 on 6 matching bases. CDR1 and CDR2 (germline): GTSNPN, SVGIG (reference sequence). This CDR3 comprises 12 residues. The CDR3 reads CVSGANNSPLHF. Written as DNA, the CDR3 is TGTGTGTCGGGGGCCAACAATTCACCCCTCCACTTT.

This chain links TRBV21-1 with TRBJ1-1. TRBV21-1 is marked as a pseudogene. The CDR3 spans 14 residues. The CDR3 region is CASSNQDQNTEAFF. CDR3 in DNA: TGTGCCAGCAGCAATCAGGACCAGAACACTGAAGCTTTCTTT.

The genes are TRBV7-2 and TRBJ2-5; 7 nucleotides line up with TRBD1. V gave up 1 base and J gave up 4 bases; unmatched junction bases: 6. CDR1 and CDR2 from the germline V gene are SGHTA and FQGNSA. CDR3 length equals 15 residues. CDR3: CASSLGGGAPETQYF. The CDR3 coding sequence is TGTGCCAGCAGCTTAGGAGGGGGCGCTCCAGAGACCCAGTACTTC.

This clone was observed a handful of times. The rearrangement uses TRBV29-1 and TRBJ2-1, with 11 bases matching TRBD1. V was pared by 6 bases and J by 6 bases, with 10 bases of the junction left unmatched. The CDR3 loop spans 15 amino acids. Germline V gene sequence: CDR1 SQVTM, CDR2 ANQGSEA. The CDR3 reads CSVDGQGAVSNEQFF. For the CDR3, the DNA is TGCAGCGTGGATGGACAGGGGGCGGTATCCAATGAGCAGTTCTTC.

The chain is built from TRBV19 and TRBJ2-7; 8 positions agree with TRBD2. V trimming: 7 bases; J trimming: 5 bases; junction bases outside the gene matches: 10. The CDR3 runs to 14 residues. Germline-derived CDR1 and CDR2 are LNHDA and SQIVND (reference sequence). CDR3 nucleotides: TGTGCCAGTAAAGCCTCCGGGACTAGAAACGAGCAGTACTTC. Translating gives CASKASGTRNEQYF.

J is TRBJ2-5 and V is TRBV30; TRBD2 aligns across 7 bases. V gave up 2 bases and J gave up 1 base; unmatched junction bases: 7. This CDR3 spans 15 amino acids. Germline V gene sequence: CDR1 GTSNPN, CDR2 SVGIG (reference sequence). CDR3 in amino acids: CAWSPGAGSQETQYF. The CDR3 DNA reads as TGTGCCTGGAGTCCCGGAGCGGGGTCCCAAGAGACCCAGTACTTC.

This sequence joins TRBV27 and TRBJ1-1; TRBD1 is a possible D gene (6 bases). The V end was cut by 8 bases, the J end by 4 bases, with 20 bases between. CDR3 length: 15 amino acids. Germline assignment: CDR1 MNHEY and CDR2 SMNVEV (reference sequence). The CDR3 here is CASRDRLGASTEAFF. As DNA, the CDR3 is TGTGCCAGCCGAGATAGGCTGGGGGCTAGCACTGAAGCTTTCTTT.

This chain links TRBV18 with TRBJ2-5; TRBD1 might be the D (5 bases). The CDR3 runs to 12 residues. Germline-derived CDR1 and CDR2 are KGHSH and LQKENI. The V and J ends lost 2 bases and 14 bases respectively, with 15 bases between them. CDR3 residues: CASSPVEGDCYF. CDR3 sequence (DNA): TGTGCCAGCTCACCAGTCGAAGGGGATTGTTACTTC.

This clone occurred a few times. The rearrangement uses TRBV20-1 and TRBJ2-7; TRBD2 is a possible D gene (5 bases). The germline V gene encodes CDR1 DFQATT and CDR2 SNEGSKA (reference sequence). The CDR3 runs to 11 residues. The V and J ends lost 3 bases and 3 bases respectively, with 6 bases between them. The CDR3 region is CSASEGYEQYF. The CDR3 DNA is TGCAGTGCTAGTGAGGGCTACGAGCAGTACTTC.

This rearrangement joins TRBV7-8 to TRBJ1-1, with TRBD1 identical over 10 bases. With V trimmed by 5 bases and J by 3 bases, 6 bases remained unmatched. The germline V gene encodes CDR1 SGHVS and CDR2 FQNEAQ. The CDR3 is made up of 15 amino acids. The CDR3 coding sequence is TGTGCCAGCAGCCCCCAAGGACAGGGGGACACTGAAGCTTTCTTT. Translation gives CASSPQGQGDTEAFF. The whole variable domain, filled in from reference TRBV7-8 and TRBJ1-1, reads GAGVSQSPRYKVAKRGQDVALRCDPISGHVSLFWYQQALGQGPEFLTYFQNEAQLDKSGLPSDRFFAERPEGSVSTLKIQRTQQEDSAVYLCASSPQGQGDTEAFFGQGTRLTVV.

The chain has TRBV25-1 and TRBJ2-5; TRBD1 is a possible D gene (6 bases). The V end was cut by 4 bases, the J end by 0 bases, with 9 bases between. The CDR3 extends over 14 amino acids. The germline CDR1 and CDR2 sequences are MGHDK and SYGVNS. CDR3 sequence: CASSGRGYQETQYF. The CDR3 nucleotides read TGTGCCAGCAGTGGTAGGGGGTACCAAGAGACCCAGTACTTC.

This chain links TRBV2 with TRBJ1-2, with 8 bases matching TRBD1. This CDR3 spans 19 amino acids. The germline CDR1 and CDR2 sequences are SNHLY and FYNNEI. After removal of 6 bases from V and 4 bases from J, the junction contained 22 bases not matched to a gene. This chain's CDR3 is CASRRSGVLPRDRIYGYTF. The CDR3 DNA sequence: TGTGCCAGCAGACGCTCTGGAGTTCTACCACGGGACAGGATCTATGGCTACACCTTC.